Each of the 14 T cell receptor beta chains below was sequenced from the same sample in a study of blood T cell repertoires in COVID-19. TCRdb's copy holds only in-frame clones and misses some; the assay was immunoSEQ multiplex PCR. The top ten clones hold about 10% of a sample with about 120,000 clones, approximately 80% of them seen once. The sample taken for sequencing was peripheral blood. Receptors originate from a human donor in a cohort sampled during active COVID-19.

The chain combines TRBV18 with TRBJ2-7; D perhaps matches TRBD1 (7 bases). The length of the CDR3 is 13 residues. CDR1 is KGHSH, CDR2 LQKENI, per germline. The germline V and J ends were trimmed by 8 bases and 3 bases, with 14 bases remaining between them. CDR3 DNA sequence: TGTGCCAGCGGTGGAGGGGGCATCTACGAGCAGTACTTC. Its protein product is CASGGGGIYEQYF. Complete variable domain (other parts from reference TRBV18 and TRBJ2-7): NAGVMQNPRHLVRRRGQEARLRCSPMKGHSHVYWYRQLPEEGLKFMVYLQKENIIDESGMPKERFSAEFPKEGPSILRIQQVVRGDSAAYFCASGGGGIYEQYFGPGTRLTVT.

The gene calls are TRBV4-3 and TRBJ2-1, with D perhaps TRBD2 (6 bases). Between the trimmed V and J ends, which lost 6 bases and 2 bases, there was a span of 11 bases. Germline lookup yields CDR1 LGHNA and CDR2 YSLEER. The CDR3 length is 14 residues. CDR3 in DNA: TGCGCCAGCAGACCGGGAGTCGCCTACAATGAGCAGTTCTTC. The encoded protein is CASRPGVAYNEQFF.

This clone was detected only a few times. The rearrangement uses TRBV7-2 and TRBJ2-7, with 9 bases that match TRBD1. The CDR3 spans 15 residues. With V trimmed by 5 bases and J by 0 bases, 5 bases remained unmatched. In germline, CDR1 is SGHTA, CDR2 FQGNSA. The CDR3 sequence is CASSKTGGYSYEQYF. CDR3 nucleotides: TGTGCCAGCAGCAAGACAGGGGGATACTCCTACGAGCAGTACTTC.

This clone was seen just once. The J gene is TRBJ2-7, the V gene TRBV7-2; TRBD2 matches at 11 bases. Per the germline V gene, CDR1 is SGHTA and CDR2 is FQGNSA. The V gene end was trimmed by 5 bases and the J gene end by 0 bases; junction bases not matched to a gene: 3. The CDR3 sequence is 15 residues long. CDR3 sequence: CASSIGLAGSYEQYF. The CDR3 coding sequence is TGTGCCAGCAGCATCGGACTAGCGGGCTCCTACGAGCAGTACTTC.

The rearrangement uses TRBV21-1 and TRBJ1-2; TRBD1, the D gene given by the table, was not confirmed from the DNA. TRBV21-1 is a listed pseudogene. The CDR3 is made up of 14 amino acids. CDR3: CASSKGTANYGYTF. The CDR3 nucleotides are TGTGCCAGCAGCAAAGGGACAGCGAACTATGGCTACACCTTC.

This rearrangement joins TRBV5-1 to TRBJ1-1; TRBD1 matches 8 bases. The germline gives CDR1 SGHRS, CDR2 YFSETQ. With 0 bases clipped from V and 1 base from J, the junction kept 8 bases outside the gene matches. The CDR3 runs 17 residues. The CDR3 DNA sequence: TGCGCCAGCAGCTTGGCGCAGTCAGGGGGCGCGAACACTGAAGCTTTCTTT. Translating gives CASSLAQSGGANTEAFF.

J is TRBJ1-4 and V is TRBV4-1, with 10 bases matching TRBD1. Germline V lookup: CDR1 MGHRA, CDR2 YSYEKL. V shed 5 bases and J 4 bases; nucleotides not matched to a gene: 4. The CDR3 runs 15 residues. The CDR3 coding sequence is TGCGCCAGCAGCGACAGGGGGCGGGATAATGAAAAACTGTTTTTT. Its protein is CASSDRGRDNEKLFF.

This chain joins TRBV13 and TRBJ1-1, with a tentative D call TRBD1 (6 bases). There are 15 residues in the CDR3. Per the germline V gene, CDR1 is PRHDT and CDR2 is FYEKMQ (reference sequence). Trimming removed 3 bases at V and 1 base at J, with 12 bases between. CDR3 sequence (DNA): TGTGCCAGCAGCTTTTGGGACACGGAGAACACTGAAGCTTTCTTT. Translating it yields CASSFWDTENTEAFF.

CDR3 DNA: TGTGCCAGCAGCTCTTGGACAGGGGGCGCAGAGGAGCAGTACTTC. Its translation is CASSSWTGGAEEQYF. The V call is TRBV7-9, the J call TRBJ2-7, with 11 positions matching TRBD1. Looked up from germline, CDR1 is SEHNR and CDR2 is FQNEAQ (reference sequence). The CDR3 is 15 amino acids. The junction had 9 bases not matched to a gene; V was cut back by 4 bases and J by 7 bases. Supplemented by reference TRBV7-9 and TRBJ2-7, the full variable domain reads DTGVSQNPRHKITKRGQNVTFRCDPISEHNRLYWYRQTLGQGPEFLTYFQNEAQLEKSRLLSDRFSAERPKGSFSTLEIQRTEQGDSAMYLCASSSWTGGAEEQYFGPGTRLTVT.

The chain joins TRBV30 to TRBJ2-7, with D possibly TRBD1 on 6 matching bases. This CDR3 region has 14 residues. The V gene's germline CDR1 is GTSNPN and CDR2 SVGIG (reference sequence). The V end lost 3 bases, the J end lost 4 bases, and 16 bases lay between the germline ends. In DNA form, the CDR3 reads TGTGCCTGGAGCCGCCAGGGGTCCGGATACGAGCAGTACTTC. Protein product: CAWSRQGSGYEQYF.

The V call is TRBV6-2 or TRBV6-3, the J call TRBJ1-2; no firm D call. The CDR3 has 16 residues. Per the germline V gene, CDR1 is MNHEY and CDR2 is SVGEGT. V shed 6 bases and J shed 2 bases, with 19 bases lying between them. The CDR3 region is CASSPPFYRTNYGYTF. CDR3 DNA sequence: TGTGCCAGCAGCCCCCCGTTCTACAGAACAAACTATGGCTACACCTTC.

The chain recombines TRBV24-1 with TRBJ1-2, with a possible D match to TRBD1 (6 bases). This CDR3 region has 14 residues. Trimming pared 7 bases from V and 6 bases from J, leaving 17 bases between. Germline lookup yields CDR1 KGHDR and CDR2 SFDVKD. The CDR3 nucleotides read TGTGCCACCAGGTCCGGGGGGGCAGCGGATGGCTACACCTTC. It translates to CATRSGGAADGYTF.

The chain carries TRBV18 and TRBJ1-2, with unresolved D. The CDR3 runs 13 residues. Trimming took 10 bases from V and 5 from J, leaving 17 bases between them. Germline V CDR1 and CDR2: KGHSH, LQKENI. CDR3 DNA: TGTGCCACCCGCCCCGGGGATGGGTATGGCTACACCTTC. It encodes CATRPGDGYGYTF.

V usage is TRBV10-3 and J usage is TRBJ2-5; the D gene is possibly TRBD2 (6 bases). CDR3 length: 18 residues. V was trimmed by 4 bases and J by 1 base, leaving 22 bases between them. Germline values: CDR1 ENHRY, CDR2 SYGVKD. In DNA, the CDR3 is TGTGCCATCAGTGCTGGGGTAGAGACTAGACCCTTCCAAGAGACCCAGTACTTC. Amino acid sequence: CAISAGVETRPFQETQYF.